This T cell receptor beta chain was retrieved from a study of type 1 regulatory T cells. Study in general: T-allo10 is an in vitro-generated, Tr1-enriched CD4 T cell product specific for alloantigen.

TCRdb itself ran the reads through MiXCR, one entry per CDR3 protein. Here the sample spans 90,000 to 100,000 distinct CDR3 sequences, roughly 30% being singletons. The receptor was isolated from a human donor in good health. Sequenced: CD4+ T cells, either the whole sample or a sorted fraction (not recorded which).

The CDR3, as DNA: TGTGCCAGCAGCCCTCCGGGACAGGGAGGCACCGGGGAGCTGTTTTTT. This gives the protein CASSPPGQGGTGELFF. The V gene is TRBV7-9, the J gene TRBJ2-2, with TRBD1 matching over 9 bases. Trimming took 5 bases from V and 4 from J; bases not matched to a gene: 8. CDR3 length equals 16 residues. CDR1 SEHNR and CDR2 FQNEAQ come from the germline V gene (reference sequence).